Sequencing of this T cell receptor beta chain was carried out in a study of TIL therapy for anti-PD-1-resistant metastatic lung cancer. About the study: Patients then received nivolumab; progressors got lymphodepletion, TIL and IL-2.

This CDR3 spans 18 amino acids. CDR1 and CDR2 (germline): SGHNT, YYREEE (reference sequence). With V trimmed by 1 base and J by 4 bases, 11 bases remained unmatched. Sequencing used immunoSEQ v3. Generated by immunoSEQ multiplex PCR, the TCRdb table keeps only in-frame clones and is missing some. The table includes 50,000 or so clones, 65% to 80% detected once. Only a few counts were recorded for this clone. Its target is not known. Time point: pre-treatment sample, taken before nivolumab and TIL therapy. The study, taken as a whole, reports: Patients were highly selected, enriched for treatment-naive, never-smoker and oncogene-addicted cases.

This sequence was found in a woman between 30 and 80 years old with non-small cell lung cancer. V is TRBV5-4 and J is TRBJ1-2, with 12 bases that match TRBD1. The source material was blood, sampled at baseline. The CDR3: CASSLLSGTGGGGYGYTF. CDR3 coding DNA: TGTGCCAGCAGCTTGCTCTCCGGGACAGGGGGCGGCGGCTATGGCTACACCTTC.